These 32 T cell receptor beta chains originate from one sample sequenced in a study of T cell responses to AZD1222 COVID-19 vaccine (dated by TCRdb to about 2021). The time point label, read with the paper, signifies: about 28 days (+/-7) after the second vaccine dose. The library was generated by the immunoSEQ multiplex PCR assay. Drawn from immuneACCESS, this table holds only the in-frame rearrangements with V and J called that TCRdb kept. Clones are partly lost; checked studies trace under half to an unresolved V gene and leave the rest unexplained. Counted in this sample were some 150,000 clones; over 85% of them appeared once. In total, the top ten clones hold around 1.5% of the sample. This material consisted of peripheral blood, taken 28 days after the second AZD1222 dose. The source is an adult who received the AZD1222 COVID-19 vaccine.

The V gene is TRBV5-5, the J gene TRBJ1-2; 7 nucleotides align to TRBD1. Germline trimming cut 0 bases from V and 4 bases from J; bases unmatched to any gene: 3. CDR1 and CDR2 (germline): SGHKS, YYEKEE (reference sequence). This CDR3 region has 14 residues. CDR3 sequence (DNA): TGTGCCAGCAGCTTGGAATCAGGGGGCTATGGCTACACCTTC. Translation gives CASSLESGGYGYTF.

The chain combines TRBV12-5 with TRBJ2-3, with 7 bases identical to TRBD2. Germline V gene data show CDR1 as LGHNT and CDR2 as FRNRAP. V trimming: 1 base; J trimming: 4 bases; junction bases outside the gene matches: 17. The CDR3 contains 19 residues. For the CDR3, the DNA is TGTGCTAGTGGTTTGGGGGGGAAAGGGAGGGCCATGTTCGCAGATACGCAGTATTTT. As protein: CASGLGGKGRAMFADTQYF.

The chain employs TRBV5-4 and TRBJ1-1, with D tentatively TRBD1 (6 bases). The CDR3 runs to 15 residues. The germline V gene has CDR1 SGHNT and CDR2 YYREEE (reference sequence). Trimming shortened V by 0 bases and J by 5 bases, and 14 bases separated the two germline ends. The CDR3 sequence: CASSLGRGFRTEAFF. CDR3 DNA: TGTGCCAGCAGCTTGGGCAGGGGATTCCGTACTGAAGCTTTCTTT.

The chain is built from TRBV14 and TRBJ1-5; a weak D match, TRBD1 (5 bases). The CDR3 is 15 amino acids. Germline V gives CDR1 SGHDN, CDR2 FVKESK. Trimming removed 4 bases at V and 4 bases at J, with 14 bases between. CDR3 in amino acids: CASSPRPPGNQPQHF. CDR3 DNA: TGTGCCAGCAGCCCGAGACCTCCAGGGAATCAGCCCCAGCATTTT.

This clone was seen only once. The V gene is TRBV28, the J gene TRBJ1-5, with 7 nucleotides matching TRBD1. J was trimmed by 5 bases and V by 5 bases; bases with no gene match: 21. This CDR3 contains 19 residues. CDR1 is MDHEN, CDR2 SYDVKM, per germline. The CDR3 bases are TGTGCCAGCAGTCCTCCGCTTTACGTACGACAGGGTGGCGATCAGCCCCAGCATTTT. Translation gives CASSPPLYVRQGGDQPQHF.

The V gene is TRBV19, the J gene TRBJ2-5; 7 nucleotides line up with TRBD2. CDR1 LNHDA and CDR2 SQIVND come from the germline V gene (reference sequence). V shed 5 bases and J 3 bases; nucleotides not matched to a gene: 6. This CDR3 is 14 amino acids long. The CDR3 loop is CASSGPGLEETQYF. CDR3 bases: TGTGCCAGTAGTGGCCCTGGACTAGAAGAGACCCAGTACTTC.

This rearrangement joins TRBV4-1 to TRBJ1-3; 9 bases fit TRBD1. The CDR3 covers 16 residues. Germline V lookup: CDR1 MGHRA, CDR2 YSYEKL. Losses at the gene ends were 3 bases for V and 1 base for J; bases not matched to a gene: 4. CDR3 coding DNA: TGCGCCAGCAGCCAGGACAGGGGAAGTTCTGGAAACACCATATATTTT. This sequence encodes CASSQDRGSSGNTIYF.

The chain is built from TRBV6-1 and TRBJ1-5; unclear D gene. CDR1 and CDR2 from the germline V gene are MNHNS and SASEGT. The length of the CDR3 is 14 residues. V was pared by 3 bases and J by 1 base, with 7 bases between. The CDR3 coding sequence is TGTGCCAGCAGTGAGGGTCCGAGCAATCAGCCCCAGCATTTT. This gives the protein CASSEGPSNQPQHF.

The rearrangement links TRBV30 to TRBJ1-2; perhaps TRBD1 as D (5 bases). Germline values: CDR1 GTSNPN, CDR2 SVGIG (reference sequence). The V and J ends lost 5 bases and 7 bases respectively, with 11 bases between them. The CDR3 runs to 11 residues. This CDR3 is CAWQGPGGYTF. In nucleotides, the CDR3 is TGTGCCTGGCAGGGCCCGGGTGGCTACACCTTC.

V usage is TRBV9 and J usage is TRBJ1-6; perhaps TRBD1 as D (5 bases). Germline V lookup: CDR1 SGDLS, CDR2 YYNGEE. The CDR3 is 16 amino acids. V was clipped by 3 bases and J by 2 bases, with 12 bases between them. CDR3 sequence: CASSAGEIAYNSPLHF. The CDR3 DNA sequence: TGTGCCAGCAGCGCGGGGGAAATCGCCTATAATTCACCCCTCCACTTT.

J is TRBJ2-1 and V is TRBV10-3; 9 bases line up with TRBD2. Trimming at V came to 7 bases and at J to 6 bases, leaving 4 bases not matched to a gene. This CDR3 region has 13 residues. CDR1 ENHRY and CDR2 SYGVKD come from the germline V gene. The CDR3 DNA reads as TGTGCCATCATGGCGGGAGGGGGCAATGAGCAGTTCTTC. This codes for CAIMAGGGNEQFF.

The V gene is TRBV5-5, the J gene TRBJ1-1; D remains ambiguous. This CDR3 has 13 residues. From germline, CDR1 is SGHKS and CDR2 YYEKEE (reference sequence). Deletions cut 7 bases from V and 4 bases from J, with 14 bases between. The CDR3 DNA follows: TGTGCCAGCGGTATCGGGGAATTCACTGAAGCTTTCTTT. Its translation is CASGIGEFTEAFF.

J is TRBJ1-6 and V is TRBV12-3 or TRBV12-4, with D uncertain. Trimming took off 6 bases at V and 9 bases at J, with 9 bases between the two ends. This CDR3 spans 12 amino acids. CDR3: CASSPQFSPLHF. CDR3 bases: TGTGCCAGCAGCCCCCAATTTTCACCCCTCCACTTT.

The V gene is TRBV2, the J gene TRBJ1-2, with D possibly TRBD1 on 6 matching bases. The CDR3 is 12 amino acids. CDR1 is SNHLY and CDR2 is FYNNEI in the germline V gene. The V end was cut by 3 bases, the J end by 6 bases, with 8 bases between. CDR3: CASSDRTDGYTF. DNA for the CDR3: TGTGCCAGCAGTGACCGGACAGATGGCTACACCTTC.

The chain uses TRBV3-1 (or the pseudogene TRBV3-2) and TRBJ1-2, with 8 bases lining up with TRBD1. Germline assignment: CDR1 LGHDT and CDR2 YNNKEL (reference sequence). The CDR3 consists of 15 residues. V lost 4 bases to trimming and J lost 4 bases; unmatched junction nucleotides: 8. The DNA for the CDR3 is TGTGCCAGCAGCCCGGGAACAGGGGGACCCTATGGCTACACCTTC. It codes for CASSPGTGGPYGYTF.

The V call is TRBV27, the J call TRBJ2-7; 7 bases are a match to TRBD1. This CDR3 spans 13 amino acids. Losses at the gene ends were 2 bases for V and 3 bases for J; bases not matched to a gene: 1. Per the germline V gene, CDR1 is MNHEY and CDR2 is SMNVEV (reference sequence). The CDR3 region has the DNA TGTGCCAGCAGTTTAACAGGGGACTACGAGCAGTACTTC. Its translation is CASSLTGDYEQYF.

The chain uses TRBV4-1 and TRBJ2-1; no clear D. The V gene's germline CDR1 is MGHRA and CDR2 YSYEKL. This CDR3 has 16 amino acids. The germline V and J ends were trimmed by 3 bases and 8 bases, with 20 bases remaining between them. CDR3 loop: CASSHYGRRMDDEQFF. The DNA of the CDR3 is TGCGCCAGCAGCCATTACGGAAGGAGAATGGACGATGAGCAGTTCTTC.

V gene TRBV11-3 combines with J gene TRBJ2-1; D not resolved. Trimming took off 3 bases at V and 5 bases at J, with 8 bases between the two ends. Germline V gene data show CDR1 as SGHNT and CDR2 as YENEEA. The CDR3 covers 13 residues. Written as DNA, the CDR3 is TGTGCCAGCAGCTTCTACAGAGACAATGAGCAGTTCTTC. The encoded protein is CASSFYRDNEQFF.

This rearrangement joins TRBV7-9 to TRBJ1-2; no reliable D call. This CDR3 has 16 amino acids. CDR1 SEHNR and CDR2 FQNEAQ come from the germline V gene (reference sequence). Trimming left V 2 bases short and J 2 bases short, with 15 bases between. The CDR3 here is CASSLREQTKNYGYTF. The CDR3, as DNA: TGTGCCAGCAGCTTAAGGGAACAGACTAAAAACTATGGCTACACCTTC.

This clone was counted a single time. The V gene is TRBV18, the J gene TRBJ2-7; D is undetermined. CDR3 length: 15 residues. V was trimmed by 2 bases and J by 3 bases, leaving 14 bases between them. CDR1 and CDR2 from the germline V gene are KGHSH and LQKENI. The DNA for the CDR3 is TGTGCCAGCTCACCAAAAGAGGTGGGGTACTACGAGCAGTACTTC. Translation gives CASSPKEVGYYEQYF. The entire variable domain, with the rest obtained from reference TRBV18 and TRBJ2-7, is as follows: NAGVMQNPRHLVRRRGQEARLRCSPMKGHSHVYWYRQLPEEGLKFMVYLQKENIIDESGMPKERFSAEFPKEGPSILRIQQVVRGDSAAYFCASSPKEVGYYEQYFGPGTRLTVT.

The J gene is TRBJ2-5, the V gene TRBV29-1, with 11 bases identical to TRBD2. Germline-derived CDR1 and CDR2 are SQVTM and ANQGSEA. V trimming: 6 bases; J trimming: 5 bases; junction bases outside the gene matches: 8. This CDR3 region has 14 residues. CDR3 bases: TGCAGCGTGGTAGCGGGAGGGGTGAGGGAGACCCAGTACTTC. Protein product: CSVVAGGVRETQYF.

The chain joins TRBV5-4 to TRBJ2-7; D is perhaps TRBD1 or TRBD2 (5 bases each). V lost 4 bases to trimming and J lost 2 bases, with 7 bases between them. Germline V gene data show CDR1 as SGHNT and CDR2 as YYREEE (reference sequence). The CDR3 has 12 amino acids. This CDR3 reads CASSQGAYEQYF. In nucleotides, the CDR3 is TGTGCCAGCAGCCAGGGAGCCTACGAGCAGTACTTC. Full variable domain (remainder filled in from reference TRBV5-4 and TRBJ2-7): ETGVTQSPTHLIKTRGQQVTLRCSSQSGHNTVSWYQQALGQGPQFIFQYYREEENGRGNFPPRFSGLQFPNYSSELNVNALELDDSALYLCASSQGAYEQYFGPGTRLTVT.

The genes are TRBV25-1 and TRBJ2-5, with TRBD2 identical over 11 bases. This CDR3 comprises 15 residues. V shed 6 bases, J shed 2 bases, and the junction held 5 bases outside the gene matches. The germline gives CDR1 MGHDK, CDR2 SYGVNS. The CDR3, as DNA: TGTGCCAGCAGCGATAGCGGGAGGGCACAAGAGACCCAGTACTTC. This translates into CASSDSGRAQETQYF.

This clone was seen once. CDR3 amino acids: CASSYMRGHGYTF. As DNA, the CDR3 is TGTGCCAGCAGTTACATGCGGGGGCATGGCTACACCTTC. The chain combines TRBV6-5 with TRBJ1-2; D might be TRBD1 (6 bases). V was trimmed by 2 bases and J by 6 bases, leaving 10 bases between them. This CDR3 is 13 amino acids long. The germline CDR1 and CDR2 sequences are MNHEY and SVGAGI.

The chain couples TRBV9 to TRBJ2-5; D is possibly TRBD2 (8 bases). CDR1 and CDR2 (germline): SGDLS, YYNGEE. The CDR3 contains 15 residues. Trimming stripped 3 bases from V and 5 bases from J, with 17 bases between. The chain's CDR3 is CASSAGLGGRETQYF. CDR3 DNA: TGTGCCAGCAGCGCGGGACTAGGGGGCCGGGAGACCCAGTACTTC. Drawing the rest from reference TRBV9 and TRBJ2-5, the complete variable domain is DSGVTQTPKHLITATGQRVTLRCSPRSGDLSVYWYQQSLDQGLQFLIQYYNGEERAKGNILERFSAQQFPDLHSELNLSSLELGDSALYFCASSAGLGGRETQYFGPGTRLLVL.

The chain joins TRBV6-6 to TRBJ2-3; no clear D. This CDR3 comprises 12 residues. CDR1 is MNHNY and CDR2 is SVGAGI in the germline V gene (reference sequence). The V and J ends lost 7 bases and 2 bases respectively, with 7 bases between them. The DNA for the CDR3 is TGTGCCAGCAACGAGTACACAGATACGCAGTATTTT. Its protein product is CASNEYTDTQYF.

The CDR3 DNA reads TGTGCCAGCAGTGTACCTCAGGGGGCAGCCTACGAGCAGTACTTC. Its translation: CASSVPQGAAYEQYF. The chain employs TRBV2 and TRBJ2-7, with 8 bases fitting TRBD1. With 4 bases clipped from V and 2 bases from J, the junction kept 7 bases outside the gene matches. Germline V gene data show CDR1 as SNHLY and CDR2 as FYNNEI. This CDR3 has 15 residues.

This clone was seen just once. J is TRBJ2-1 and V is TRBV25-1; the D gene is possibly TRBD2 (5 bases). Germline V gene sequence: CDR1 MGHDK, CDR2 SYGVNS. This CDR3 is 12 amino acids long. Between the trimmed V and J ends, which lost 4 bases and 8 bases, there was a span of 9 bases. The CDR3 protein is CASSAGSDEQFF. CDR3 nucleotides: TGTGCCAGCAGTGCGGGATCCGATGAGCAGTTCTTC.

This clone was picked up one time. CDR3 nucleotide sequence: TGCGCCAGCAGCCAAGATTTCCAGGACGGGGAGCTGTTTTTT. This sequence encodes CASSQDFQDGELFF. The chain recombines TRBV4-3 with TRBJ2-2; no reliable D call. The CDR3 has 14 amino acids. The V and J ends lost 0 bases and 7 bases respectively, with 9 bases between them. Germline assignment: CDR1 LGHNA and CDR2 YSLEER.

CDR3 sequence reads: CASRKGLGIMNTEAFF. CDR3 DNA: TGTGCCAGTAGAAAAGGTCTAGGGATTATGAACACTGAAGCTTTCTTT. This chain links TRBV19 with TRBJ1-1, with D hard to call. Per the germline V gene, CDR1 is LNHDA and CDR2 is SQIVND (reference sequence). The CDR3 consists of 16 residues. The V end was cut by 6 bases, the J end by 0 bases, with 17 bases between.

This chain joins TRBV27 and TRBJ2-7; 8 nucleotides agree with TRBD1. The ends lost 4 bases at V and 5 bases at J; junction bases unmatched: 7. Germline-derived CDR1 and CDR2 are MNHEY and SMNVEV (reference sequence). The CDR3 covers 14 residues. In nucleotides, the CDR3 is TGTGCCAGCAGTTCGGACAGGGATGTACACGAGCAGTACTTC. It codes for CASSSDRDVHEQYF.

This sequence joins TRBV7-2 and TRBJ1-2, with D maybe TRBD1 (5 bases). Germline V gene sequence: CDR1 SGHTA, CDR2 FQGNSA. Trimming left V 5 bases short and J 8 bases short, with 15 bases between. The CDR3 sequence is 13 residues long. The CDR3 region has the DNA TGTGCCAGCAGCCCGAGGGGAGGGGAAGGCTACACCTTC. Translated, it gives CASSPRGGEGYTF.